Described below is a single T cell receptor (beta chain) sequence and its context. The specificity of this receptor is unknown. No base quality values were provided; no much bigger clone lies one nucleotide off. Enrolling through a virtual design, the prospective study's participants ranged in age from roughly 18 to 95 years and lived across approximately 25 United States geographic areas. To assign participants to cohorts, the prospective study relied on clinical history that participants themselves reported in a screening survey and a study questionnaire. Recovered participants in ImmuneRACE Cohort 3 were defined by two consecutive negative NP/OP PCR tests, clearance by a healthcare professional, or resolution of symptoms. In the prospective study, whole blood, serum and a nasopharyngeal or oropharyngeal swab were collected from each participant by mobile phlebotomists. Over a roughly 2-month period, participants in the prospective study had the option of providing additional blood draws and questionnaires. Blood samples from the prospective study were shipped frozen or at room temperature prior to DNA extraction.

TCRbeta CDR3 regions were amplified from genomic DNA by means of the immunoSEQ Assay, a bias-controlled multiplex PCR. The original methods were these. The number of nucleated cells in each sample was estimated from the amplification of reference gene primers within the assay. To quantify the absolute abundance of each unique TCRbeta CDR3 rearrangement, sequence reads were collapsed and filtered. Productive Simpson clonality was computed per sample as the square root of Simpson's diversity index over productive rearrangements. TCRdb took this table from immuneACCESS and kept in-frame rearrangements with V and J called. Such tables lack part of the clones; where checked against another copy, unresolved V genes explain under half of the gap, and the rest is unexplained. The D gene and trimming were derived from the DNA, and the V and J assignments and clone size from that table. Here the sample has more than 300,000 clones; roughly 90% occur a single time. Under 20% of the sample comes from the top ten.

The sample comes from a study of blood T cell repertoires in COVID-19 (dated by TCRdb to 2018 to 2021). Study-wide context: Samples from collaborators originated in the United States, Italy and Spain and spanned both the acute and convalescent phases of COVID-19. The prospective study material was composed of cDNA or gDNA derived from T cells, B-cell-depleted T cells, or PBMCs. Subjects who had been exposed to COVID-19, were actively infected with it, or had recovered from it provided the deeply sampled blood TCRbeta repertoires that made up the dataset. The repertoires were released in a freely available public database meant as a resource for research on the immune response to SARS-CoV-2. The samples were drawn from two sources: the first 160 participants of the ongoing ImmuneRACE study, and 950 to 1,500 subjects contributed by 6 global collaborators. A de-identified subject ID, COVID-19 status, age in years and sex were almost always included in the sample metadata. Where available, HLA class I and class II types were obtained from metadata supplied by the sample provider rather than from assay-based typing. General study outcomes and caveats: Clinical and demographic metadata were provided uncurated, with the amount varying by source and participant.

According to the germline V gene, CDR1 reads SQVTM and CDR2 reads ANQGSEA. V and J are truncated by 4 bases and 3 bases respectively, leaving an intervening sequence of 10 bases. The CDR3, from cysteine to phenylalanine, totals 13 residues. Only the CDR3 portion is preserved as DNA: 39 bases, with reading frame beginning at the first base. This receptor was identified in a woman in her twenties or thirties who had recovered from COVID-19. Sequencing was performed on PBMCs or T cells enriched from blood (not recorded which). The chain is assembled from TRBV29-1 and TRBJ1-5; a tentative D call is TRBD1 (5 bases match). The sequenced DNA is TGCAGCGTTGGGGAGGGGAACAATCAGCCCCAGCATTTT. It specifies CSVGEGNNQPQHF.